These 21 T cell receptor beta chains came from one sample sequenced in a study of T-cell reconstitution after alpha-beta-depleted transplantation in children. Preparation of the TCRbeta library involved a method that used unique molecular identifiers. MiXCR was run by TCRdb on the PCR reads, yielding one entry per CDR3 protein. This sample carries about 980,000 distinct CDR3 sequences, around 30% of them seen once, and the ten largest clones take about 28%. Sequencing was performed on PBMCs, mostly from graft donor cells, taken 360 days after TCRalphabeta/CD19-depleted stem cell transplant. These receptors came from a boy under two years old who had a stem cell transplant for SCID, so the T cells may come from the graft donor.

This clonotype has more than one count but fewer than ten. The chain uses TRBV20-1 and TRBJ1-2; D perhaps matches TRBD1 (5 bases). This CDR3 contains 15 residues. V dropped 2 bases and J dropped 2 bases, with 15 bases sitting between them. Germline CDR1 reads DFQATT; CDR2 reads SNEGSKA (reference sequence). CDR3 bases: TGCAGTGCTAGAAAGAGTGCTCGGGGGAACTATGGCTACACCTTC. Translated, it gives CSARKSARGNYGYTF.

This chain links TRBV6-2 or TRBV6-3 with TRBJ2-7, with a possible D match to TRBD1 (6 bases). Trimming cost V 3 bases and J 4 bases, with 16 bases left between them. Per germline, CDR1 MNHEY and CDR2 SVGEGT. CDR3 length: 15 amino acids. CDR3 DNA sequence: TGTGCCAGCAGTTATGACCGGGACATTCCTTACGAGCAGTACTTC. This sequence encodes CASSYDRDIPYEQYF.

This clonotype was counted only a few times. The CDR3, as DNA: TGCGCCAGCAGCTTGAGTATTGTCAATCCGAACACTGAAGCTTTCTTT. This codes for CASSLSIVNPNTEAFF. The chain is built from TRBV5-1 and TRBJ1-1; D unclear. The CDR3 loop spans 16 amino acids. Germline lookup yields CDR1 SGHRS and CDR2 YFSETQ. Trimming removed 1 base from V and 1 base from J, with 14 bases in between.

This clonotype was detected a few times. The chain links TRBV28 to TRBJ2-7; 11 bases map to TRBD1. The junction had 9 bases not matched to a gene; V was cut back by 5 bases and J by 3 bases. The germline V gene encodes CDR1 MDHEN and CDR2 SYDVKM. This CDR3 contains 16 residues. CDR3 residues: CASSPPGGTGGYEQYF. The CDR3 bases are TGTGCCAGCAGTCCGCCCGGCGGGACAGGGGGCTACGAGCAGTACTTC.

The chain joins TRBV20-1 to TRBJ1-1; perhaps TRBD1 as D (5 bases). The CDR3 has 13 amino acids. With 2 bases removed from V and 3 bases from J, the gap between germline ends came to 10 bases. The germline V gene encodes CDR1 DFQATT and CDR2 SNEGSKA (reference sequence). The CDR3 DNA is TGCAGTGCTAGAATCACAGGCGACACTGAAGCTTTCTTT. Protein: CSARITGDTEAFF.

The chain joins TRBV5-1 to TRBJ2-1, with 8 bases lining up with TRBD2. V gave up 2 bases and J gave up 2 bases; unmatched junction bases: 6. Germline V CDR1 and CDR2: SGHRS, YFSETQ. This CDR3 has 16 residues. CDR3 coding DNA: TGCGCCAGCAGCTTAGGCGGGGGGAGACCCTACAATGAGCAGTTCTTC. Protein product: CASSLGGGRPYNEQFF.

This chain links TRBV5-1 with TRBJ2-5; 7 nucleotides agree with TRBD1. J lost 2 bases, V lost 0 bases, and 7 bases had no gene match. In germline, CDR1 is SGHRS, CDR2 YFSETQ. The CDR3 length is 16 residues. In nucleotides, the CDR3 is TGCGCCAGCAGCTTGGAGCCCCGGACAGGTCAAGAGACCCAGTACTTC. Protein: CASSLEPRTGQETQYF.

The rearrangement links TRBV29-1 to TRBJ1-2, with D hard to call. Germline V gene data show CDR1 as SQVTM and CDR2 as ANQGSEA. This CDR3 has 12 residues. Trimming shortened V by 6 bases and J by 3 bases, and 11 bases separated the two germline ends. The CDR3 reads CSVPGPHYGYTF. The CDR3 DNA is TGCAGCGTACCGGGTCCCCACTATGGCTACACCTTC. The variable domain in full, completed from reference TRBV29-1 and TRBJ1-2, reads SAVISQKPSRDICQRGTSLTIQCQVDSQVTMMFWYRQQPGQSLTLIATANQGSEATYESGFVIDKFPISRPNLTFSTLTVSNMSPEDSSIYLCSVPGPHYGYTFGSGTRLTVV.

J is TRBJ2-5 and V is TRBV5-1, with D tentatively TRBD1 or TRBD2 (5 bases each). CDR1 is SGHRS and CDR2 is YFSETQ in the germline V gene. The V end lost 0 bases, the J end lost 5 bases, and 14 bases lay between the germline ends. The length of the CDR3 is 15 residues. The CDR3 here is CASSLGAHRGETQYF. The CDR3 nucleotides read TGCGCCAGCAGCTTGGGGGCTCATCGGGGCGAGACCCAGTACTTC.

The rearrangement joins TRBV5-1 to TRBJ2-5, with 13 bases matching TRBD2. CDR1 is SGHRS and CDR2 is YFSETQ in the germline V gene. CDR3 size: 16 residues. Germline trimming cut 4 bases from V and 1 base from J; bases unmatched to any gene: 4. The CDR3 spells CASSEGLAGVQETQYF. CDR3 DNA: TGCGCCAGCAGCGAAGGACTAGCGGGGGTCCAAGAGACCCAGTACTTC.

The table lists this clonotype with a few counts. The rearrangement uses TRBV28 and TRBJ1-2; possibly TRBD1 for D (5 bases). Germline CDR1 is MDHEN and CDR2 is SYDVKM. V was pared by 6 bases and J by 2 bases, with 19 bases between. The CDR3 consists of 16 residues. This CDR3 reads CASSPDEPGPNYGYTF. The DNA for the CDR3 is TGTGCCAGCAGCCCCGATGAACCGGGGCCCAACTATGGCTACACCTTC.

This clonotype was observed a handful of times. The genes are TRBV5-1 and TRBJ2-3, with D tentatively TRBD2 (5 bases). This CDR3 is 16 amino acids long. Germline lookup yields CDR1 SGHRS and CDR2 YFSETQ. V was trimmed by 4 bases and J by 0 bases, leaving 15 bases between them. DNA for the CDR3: TGCGCCAGCAGCGATCTGAGCGGAACTAGCACAGATACGCAGTATTTT. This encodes CASSDLSGTSTDTQYF.

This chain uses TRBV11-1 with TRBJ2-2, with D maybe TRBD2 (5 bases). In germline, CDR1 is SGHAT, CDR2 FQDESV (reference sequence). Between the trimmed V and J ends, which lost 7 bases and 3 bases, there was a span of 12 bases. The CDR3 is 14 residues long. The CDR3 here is CASTPTGYTGELFF. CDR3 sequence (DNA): TGTGCCAGCACCCCAACGGGGTACACCGGGGAGCTGTTTTTT.

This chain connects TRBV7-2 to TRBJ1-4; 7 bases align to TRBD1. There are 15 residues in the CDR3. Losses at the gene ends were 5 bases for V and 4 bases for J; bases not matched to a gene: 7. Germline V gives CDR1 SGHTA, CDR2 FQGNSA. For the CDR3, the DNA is TGTGCCAGCAGCCCAGGACAGGCAAATAATGAAAAACTGTTTTTT. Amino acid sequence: CASSPGQANNEKLFF.

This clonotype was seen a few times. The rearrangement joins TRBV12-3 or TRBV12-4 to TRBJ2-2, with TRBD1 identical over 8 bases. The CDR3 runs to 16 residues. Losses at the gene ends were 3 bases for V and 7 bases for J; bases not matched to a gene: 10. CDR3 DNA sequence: TGTGCCAGCAGTTTCCGGACAGGGAAGAGTGTCGGGGAGCTGTTTTTT. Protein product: CASSFRTGKSVGELFF.

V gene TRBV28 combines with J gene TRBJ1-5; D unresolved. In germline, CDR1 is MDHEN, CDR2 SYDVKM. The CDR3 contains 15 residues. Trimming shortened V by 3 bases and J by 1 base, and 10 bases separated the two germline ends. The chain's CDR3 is CASSFLGDSNQPQHF. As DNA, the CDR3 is TGTGCCAGCAGTTTTTTGGGTGACAGCAATCAGCCCCAGCATTTT.

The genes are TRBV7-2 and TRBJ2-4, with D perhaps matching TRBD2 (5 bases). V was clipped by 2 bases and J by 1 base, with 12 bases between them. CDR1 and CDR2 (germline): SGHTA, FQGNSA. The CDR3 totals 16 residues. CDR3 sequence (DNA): TGTGCCAGCAGCTTACTGAATAGCGCGGCCAAAAACATTCAGTACTTC. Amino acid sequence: CASSLLNSAAKNIQYF.

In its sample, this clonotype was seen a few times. The CDR3, as DNA: TGTGCCAGCAGCTTAAACCCCCTTAGAGCCGGGGAGCTGTTTTTT. This gives the protein CASSLNPLRAGELFF. This chain links TRBV7-3 with TRBJ2-2; no clear D. The CDR3 has 15 amino acids. Germline V lookup: CDR1 SGHTA, CDR2 FQGTGA. The V end lost 1 base, the J end lost 6 bases, and 12 bases lay between the germline ends.

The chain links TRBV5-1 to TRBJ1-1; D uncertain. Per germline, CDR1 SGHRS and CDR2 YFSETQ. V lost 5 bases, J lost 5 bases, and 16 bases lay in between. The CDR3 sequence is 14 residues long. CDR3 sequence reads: CASSPTLRETEAFF. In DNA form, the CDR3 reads TGCGCCAGCAGTCCCACCCTTAGGGAGACTGAAGCTTTCTTT.

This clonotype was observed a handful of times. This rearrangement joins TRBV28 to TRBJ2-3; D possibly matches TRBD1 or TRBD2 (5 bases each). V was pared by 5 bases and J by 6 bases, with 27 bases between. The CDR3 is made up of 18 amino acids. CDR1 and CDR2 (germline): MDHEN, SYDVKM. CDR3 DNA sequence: TGTGCCAGCAGTCCCATTCTGGGGCGGGTGTCCTCACACGATACGCAGTATTTT. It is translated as CASSPILGRVSSHDTQYF.

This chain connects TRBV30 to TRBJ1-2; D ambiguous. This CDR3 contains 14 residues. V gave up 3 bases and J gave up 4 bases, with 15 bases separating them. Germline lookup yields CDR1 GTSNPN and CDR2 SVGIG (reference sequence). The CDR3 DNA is TGTGCCTGGAGCGGCGGACGGAACTCCTATGGCTACACCTTC. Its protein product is CAWSGGRNSYGYTF.